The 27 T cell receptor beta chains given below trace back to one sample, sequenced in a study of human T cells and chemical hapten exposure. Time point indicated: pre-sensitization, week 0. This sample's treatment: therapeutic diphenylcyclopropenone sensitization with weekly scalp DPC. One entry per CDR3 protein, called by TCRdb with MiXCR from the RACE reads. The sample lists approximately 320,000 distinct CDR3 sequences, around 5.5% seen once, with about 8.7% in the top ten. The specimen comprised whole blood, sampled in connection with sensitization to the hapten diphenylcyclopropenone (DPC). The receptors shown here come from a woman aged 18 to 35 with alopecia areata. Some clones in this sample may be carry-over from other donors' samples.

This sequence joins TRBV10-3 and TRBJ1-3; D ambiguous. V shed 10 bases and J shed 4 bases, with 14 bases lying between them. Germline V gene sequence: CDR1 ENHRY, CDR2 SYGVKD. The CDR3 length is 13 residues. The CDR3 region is CANRRGPGNTIYF. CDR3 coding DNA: TGTGCCAACCGGAGAGGGCCGGGAAACACCATATATTTT.

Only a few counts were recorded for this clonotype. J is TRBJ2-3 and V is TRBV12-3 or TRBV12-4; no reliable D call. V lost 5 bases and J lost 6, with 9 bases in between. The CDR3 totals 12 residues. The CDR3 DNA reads TGTGCCAGCAGTCATTTTGAGGATACGCAGTATTTT. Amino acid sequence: CASSHFEDTQYF.

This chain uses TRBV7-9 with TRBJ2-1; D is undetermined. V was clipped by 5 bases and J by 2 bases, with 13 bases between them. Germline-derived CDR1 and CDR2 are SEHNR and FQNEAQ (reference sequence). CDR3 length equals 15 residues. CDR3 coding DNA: TGTGCCAGCAGCGGCCGAAAGGGCGCCTACAATGAGCAGTTCTTC. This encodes CASSGRKGAYNEQFF. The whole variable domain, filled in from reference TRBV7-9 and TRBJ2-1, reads DTGVSQNPRHKITKRGQNVTFRCDPISEHNRLYWYRQTLGQGPEFLTYFQNEAQLEKSRLLSDRFSAERPKGSFSTLEIQRTEQGDSAMYLCASSGRKGAYNEQFFGPGTRLTVL.

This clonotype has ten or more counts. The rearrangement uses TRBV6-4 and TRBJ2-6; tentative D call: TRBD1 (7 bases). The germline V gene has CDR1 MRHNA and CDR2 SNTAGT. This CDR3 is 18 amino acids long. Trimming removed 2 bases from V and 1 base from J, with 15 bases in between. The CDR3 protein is CASSDEAGGGSGANVLTF. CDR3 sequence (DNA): TGTGCCAGCAGTGACGAGGCAGGGGGAGGTTCTGGGGCCAACGTCCTGACTTTC.

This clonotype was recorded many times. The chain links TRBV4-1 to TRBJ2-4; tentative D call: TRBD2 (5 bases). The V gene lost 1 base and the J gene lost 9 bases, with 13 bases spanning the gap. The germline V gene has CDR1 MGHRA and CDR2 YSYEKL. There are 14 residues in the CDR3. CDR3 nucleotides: TGCGCCAGCAGCCAAGGAGGGCCTCAAGGCATTCAGTACTTC. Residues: CASSQGGPQGIQYF.

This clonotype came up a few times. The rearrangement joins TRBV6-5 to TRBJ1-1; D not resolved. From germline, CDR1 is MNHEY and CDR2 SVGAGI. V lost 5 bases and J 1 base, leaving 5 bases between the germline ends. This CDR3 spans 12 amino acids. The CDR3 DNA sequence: TGTGCCAGCAGTCGATGGAACACTGAAGCTTTCTTT. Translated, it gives CASSRWNTEAFF.

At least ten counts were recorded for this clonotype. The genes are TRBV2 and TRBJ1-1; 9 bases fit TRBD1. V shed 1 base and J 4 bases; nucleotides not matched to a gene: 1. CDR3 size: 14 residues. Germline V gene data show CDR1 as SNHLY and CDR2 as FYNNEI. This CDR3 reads CASSEDRGRTEAFF. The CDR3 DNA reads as TGTGCCAGCAGTGAAGACAGGGGGCGCACTGAAGCTTTCTTT.

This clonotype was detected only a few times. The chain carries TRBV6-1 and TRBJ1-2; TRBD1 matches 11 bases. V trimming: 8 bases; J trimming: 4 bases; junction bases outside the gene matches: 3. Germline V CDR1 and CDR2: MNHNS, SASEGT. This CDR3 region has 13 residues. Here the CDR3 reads CASSDRGPYGYTF. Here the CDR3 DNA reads TGTGCCAGCTCGGACAGGGGGCCCTATGGCTACACCTTC.

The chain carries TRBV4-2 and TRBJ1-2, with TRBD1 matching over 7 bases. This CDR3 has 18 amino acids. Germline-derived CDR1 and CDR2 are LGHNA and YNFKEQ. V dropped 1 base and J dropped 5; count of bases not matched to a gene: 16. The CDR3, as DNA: TGTGCCAGCAGCCAAGCCAAAGATCGACCGGACAGGTCGTATGGCTACACCTTC. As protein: CASSQAKDRPDRSYGYTF.

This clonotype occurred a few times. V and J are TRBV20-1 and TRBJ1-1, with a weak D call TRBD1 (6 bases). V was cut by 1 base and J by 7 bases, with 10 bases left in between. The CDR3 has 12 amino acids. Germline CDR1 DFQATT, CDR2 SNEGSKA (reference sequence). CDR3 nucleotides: TGCAGTGCTAGAGGGGGGGCTAGTGAAGCTTTCTTT. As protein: CSARGGASEAFF.

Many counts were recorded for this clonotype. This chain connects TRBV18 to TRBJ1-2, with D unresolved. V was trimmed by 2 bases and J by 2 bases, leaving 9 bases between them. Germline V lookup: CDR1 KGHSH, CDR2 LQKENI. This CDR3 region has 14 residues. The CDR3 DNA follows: TGTGCCAGCTCACCAGTACTTGCCAACTATGGCTACACCTTC. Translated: CASSPVLANYGYTF.

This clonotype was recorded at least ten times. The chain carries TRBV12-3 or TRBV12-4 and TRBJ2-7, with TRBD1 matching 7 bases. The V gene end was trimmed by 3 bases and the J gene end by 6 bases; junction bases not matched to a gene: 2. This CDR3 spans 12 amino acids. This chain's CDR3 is CASSFDRVEQYF. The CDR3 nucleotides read TGTGCCAGCAGTTTCGACAGGGTCGAGCAGTACTTC.

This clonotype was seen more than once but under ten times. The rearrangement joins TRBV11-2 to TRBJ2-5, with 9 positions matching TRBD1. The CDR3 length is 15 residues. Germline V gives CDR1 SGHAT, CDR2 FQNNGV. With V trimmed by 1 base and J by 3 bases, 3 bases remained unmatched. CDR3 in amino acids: CASSLGDRDEETQYF. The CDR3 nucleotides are TGTGCCAGCAGCTTAGGGGACAGGGATGAAGAGACCCAGTACTTC.

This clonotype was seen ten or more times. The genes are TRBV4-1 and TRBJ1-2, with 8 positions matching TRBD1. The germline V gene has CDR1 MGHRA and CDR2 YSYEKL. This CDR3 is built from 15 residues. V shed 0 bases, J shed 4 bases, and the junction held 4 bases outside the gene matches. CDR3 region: CASSQDHGTGYGYTF. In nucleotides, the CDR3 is TGCGCCAGCAGCCAAGATCACGGGACAGGCTATGGCTACACCTTC.

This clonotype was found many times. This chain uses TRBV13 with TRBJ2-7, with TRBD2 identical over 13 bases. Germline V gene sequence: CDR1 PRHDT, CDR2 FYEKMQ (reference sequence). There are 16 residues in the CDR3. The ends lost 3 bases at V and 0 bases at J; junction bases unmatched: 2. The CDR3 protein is CASSLGLAGYSYEQYF. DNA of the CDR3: TGTGCCAGCAGCTTGGGACTAGCGGGGTACTCCTACGAGCAGTACTTC.

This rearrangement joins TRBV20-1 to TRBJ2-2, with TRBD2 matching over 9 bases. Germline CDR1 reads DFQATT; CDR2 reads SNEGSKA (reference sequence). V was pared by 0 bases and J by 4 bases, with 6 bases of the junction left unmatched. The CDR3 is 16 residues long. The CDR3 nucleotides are TGCAGTGCTAGAGATCCCCTAGCGGGGCTCACCGGGGAGCTGTTTTTT. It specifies CSARDPLAGLTGELFF.

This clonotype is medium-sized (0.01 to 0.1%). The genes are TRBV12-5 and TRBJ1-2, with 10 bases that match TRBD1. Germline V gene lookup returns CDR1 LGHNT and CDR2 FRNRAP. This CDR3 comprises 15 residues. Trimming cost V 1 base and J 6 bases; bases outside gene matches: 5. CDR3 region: CASGLGGTGADGYTF. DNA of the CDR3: TGTGCTAGTGGTTTGGGGGGGACAGGGGCCGATGGCTACACCTTC.

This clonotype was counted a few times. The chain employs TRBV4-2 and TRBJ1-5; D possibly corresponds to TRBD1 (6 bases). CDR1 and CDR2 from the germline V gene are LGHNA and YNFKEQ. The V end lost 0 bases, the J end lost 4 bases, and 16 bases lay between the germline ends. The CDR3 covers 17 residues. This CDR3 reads CASSQDHGQGLNQPQHF. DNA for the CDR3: TGTGCCAGCAGCCAAGATCACGGGCAGGGGCTAAATCAGCCCCAGCATTTT.

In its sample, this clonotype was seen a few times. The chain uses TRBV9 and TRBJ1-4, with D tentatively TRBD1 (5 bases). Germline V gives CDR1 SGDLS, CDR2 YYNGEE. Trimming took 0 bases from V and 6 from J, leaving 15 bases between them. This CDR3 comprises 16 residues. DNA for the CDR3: TGTGCCAGCAGCGTAGGGTCGGGAGGGGATTATGAAAAACTGTTTTTT. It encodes CASSVGSGGDYEKLFF. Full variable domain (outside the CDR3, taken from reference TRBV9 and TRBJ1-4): DSGVTQTPKHLITATGQRVTLRCSPRSGDLSVYWYQQSLDQGLQFLIQYYNGEERAKGNILERFSAQQFPDLHSELNLSSLELGDSALYFCASSVGSGGDYEKLFFGSGTQLSVL.

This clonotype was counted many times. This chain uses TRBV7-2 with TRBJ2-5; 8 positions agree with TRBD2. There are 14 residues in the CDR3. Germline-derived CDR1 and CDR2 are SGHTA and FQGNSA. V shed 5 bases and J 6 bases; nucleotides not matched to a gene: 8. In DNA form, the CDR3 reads TGTGCCAGCAGCGACCGGACTAGCATCCAGACCCAGTACTTC. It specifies CASSDRTSIQTQYF.

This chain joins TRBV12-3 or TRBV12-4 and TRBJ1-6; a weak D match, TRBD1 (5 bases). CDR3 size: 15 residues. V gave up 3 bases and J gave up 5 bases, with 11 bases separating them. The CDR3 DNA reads TGTGCCAGCAGTTTTACGGGGCGGGATAATTCACCCCTCCACTTT. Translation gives CASSFTGRDNSPLHF.

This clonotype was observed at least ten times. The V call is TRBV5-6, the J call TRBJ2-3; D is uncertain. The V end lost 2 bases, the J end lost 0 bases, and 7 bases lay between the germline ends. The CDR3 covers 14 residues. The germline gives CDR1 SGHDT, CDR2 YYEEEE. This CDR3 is CASSFNPSTDTQYF. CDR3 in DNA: TGTGCCAGCAGCTTTAACCCGAGCACAGATACGCAGTATTTT.

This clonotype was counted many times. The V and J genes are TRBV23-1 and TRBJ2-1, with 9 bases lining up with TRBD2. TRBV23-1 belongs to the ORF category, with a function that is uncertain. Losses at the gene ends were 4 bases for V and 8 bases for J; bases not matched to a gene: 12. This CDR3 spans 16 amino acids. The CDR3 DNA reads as TGCGCCAGCAGTCGTTTCTCCGGGACTAGCACCTATGAGCAGTTCTTC. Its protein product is CASSRFSGTSTYEQFF.

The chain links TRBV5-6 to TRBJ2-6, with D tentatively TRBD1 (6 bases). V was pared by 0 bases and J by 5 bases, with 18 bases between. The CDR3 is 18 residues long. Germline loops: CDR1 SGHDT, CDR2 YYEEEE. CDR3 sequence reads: CASSLGQGRRRRANVLTF. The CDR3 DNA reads TGTGCCAGCAGCTTGGGCCAGGGGCGCAGACGGAGGGCCAACGTCCTGACTTTC.

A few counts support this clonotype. The CDR3 loop reads CASSEGGGFHEQYF. In DNA, the CDR3 is TGTGCCAGCAGTGAAGGGGGAGGGTTCCACGAGCAGTACTTC. The chain is built from TRBV6-1 and TRBJ2-7; 7 bases map to TRBD2. Germline CDR1 MNHNS, CDR2 SASEGT. There are 14 residues in the CDR3. The ends lost 1 base at V and 5 bases at J; junction bases unmatched: 5.

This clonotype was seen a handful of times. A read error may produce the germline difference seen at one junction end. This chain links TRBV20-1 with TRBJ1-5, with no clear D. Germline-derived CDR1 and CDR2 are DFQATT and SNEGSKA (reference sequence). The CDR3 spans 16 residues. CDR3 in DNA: TGCAGTACTAGAGAGCATATGGGGTATAGCAATCAGCCCCAGCATTTT. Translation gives CSTREHMGYSNQPQHF.

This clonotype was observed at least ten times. The CDR3 sequence is CASRRGFGYGYTF. CDR3 DNA sequence: TGTGCCAGCAGGAGAGGGTTCGGCTATGGCTACACCTTC. The chain is built from TRBV12-3 or TRBV12-4 and TRBJ1-2; D gene uncertain. The CDR3 loop spans 13 amino acids. The V gene lost 6 bases and the J gene lost 4 bases, with 12 bases spanning the gap.